The rows below give T cell receptor beta chains drawn from one sample of a study of blood T cell repertoires in COVID-19. Using immunoSEQ multiplex PCR, the repertoire was profiled, and TCRdb retains in-frame clones only, with some absent. This table has about 310,000 clones, 85% appearing once. The sample was PBMCs or T cells enriched from blood (not recorded which). Receptors were obtained from a woman aged 30 to 39 who had been exposed to COVID-19. Each CDR3 is given with its conserved first and last residue. D genes are given only for firm matches. Part of the rows lack a size; the others show once, few, many or a class for expanded clones.

V gene	D gene	J gene	clone size	CDR3 protein	CDR3 DNA
TRBV30	-	TRBJ2-2	-	CAWSVSRATGELFF	TGTGCCTGGAGTGTAAGCAGGGCCACCGGGGAGCTGTTTTTT
TRBV13	-	TRBJ2-2	-	CASSQGEAPGELFF	TGTGCCAGCAGCCAGGGGGAGGCTCCGGGGGAGCTGTTTTTT
TRBV24-1	TRBD2	TRBJ2-1	-	CATSDIAGGYNEQFF	TGTGCCACCAGTGACATAGCGGGAGGATACAATGAGCAGTTCTTC
TRBV5-6	TRBD1	TRBJ1-2	once	CASSWGQHGVGGYTF	TGTGCCAGCAGCTGGGGACAGCACGGAGTTGGTGGCTACACCTTC
TRBV5-1	-	TRBJ2-2	-	CASSQGGGPDTGELFF	TGCGCCAGCAGCCAGGGAGGCGGACCCGACACCGGGGAGCTGTTTTTT
TRBV27	-	TRBJ1-5	-	CASSDRPNQPQHF	TGTGCCAGCAGTGACAGGCCTAATCAGCCCCAGCATTTT
TRBV5-4	-	TRBJ1-6	-	CASSFKGSPLHF	TGTGCCAGCAGCTTTAAGGGGTCACCCCTCCACTTT
TRBV19	TRBD1	TRBJ2-2	-	CASTLDRGLTGELFF	TGTGCCAGTACCCTTGACAGGGGCCTGACCGGGGAGCTGTTTTTT
TRBV4-2	TRBD2	TRBJ2-3	many	CASSQDSASGRAHGTDTQYF	TGTGCCAGCAGCCAAGATTCGGCTAGCGGGAGGGCCCATGGCACAGATACGCAGTATTTT
TRBV27	TRBD1	TRBJ2-1	-	CASSLIGTGIYNEQFF	TGTGCCAGCAGTTTAATCGGGACAGGGATTTACAATGAGCAGTTCTTC
TRBV4-2	TRBD2	TRBJ2-1	-	CASSPLSGGQGNEQFF	TGTGCCAGCAGCCCCCTTTCGGGGGGGCAGGGCAATGAGCAGTTCTTC
TRBV27	-	TRBJ2-1	-	CASRRLGRGDEQFF	TGTGCCAGCCGTCGTCTTGGGAGAGGCGATGAGCAGTTCTTC
TRBV30	-	TRBJ2-7	-	CAWSVSQTSFEQYF	TGTGCCTGGAGTGTATCACAGACGAGTTTCGAGCAGTACTTC
TRBV5-1	TRBD2	TRBJ2-1	-	CASSRTSGGPYEQFF	TGCGCCAGCAGCCGGACTAGCGGGGGGCCCTATGAGCAGTTCTTC
TRBV6-5	-	TRBJ2-3	-	CASSYSETDTQYF	TGTGCCAGCAGTTACTCGGAGACAGATACGCAGTATTTT
TRBV14	-	TRBJ1-3	-	CASTTTSRNTIYF	TGTGCCAGCACCACGACAAGCAGAAACACCATATATTTT
TRBV19	-	TRBJ1-1	-	CASSNGGSMNTEAFF	TGTGCCAGTAGTAATGGGGGGAGCATGAACACTGAAGCTTTCTTT